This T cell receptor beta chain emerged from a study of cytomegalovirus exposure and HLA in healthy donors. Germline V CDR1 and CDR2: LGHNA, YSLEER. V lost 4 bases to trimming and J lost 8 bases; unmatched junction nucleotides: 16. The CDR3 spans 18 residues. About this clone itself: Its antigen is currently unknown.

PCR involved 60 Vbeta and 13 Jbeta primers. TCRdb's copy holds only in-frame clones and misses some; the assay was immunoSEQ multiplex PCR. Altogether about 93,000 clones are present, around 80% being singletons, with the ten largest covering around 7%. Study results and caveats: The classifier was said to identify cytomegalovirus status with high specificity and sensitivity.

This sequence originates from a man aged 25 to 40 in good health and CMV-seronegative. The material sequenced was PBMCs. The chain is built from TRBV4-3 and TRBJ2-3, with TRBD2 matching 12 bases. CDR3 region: CASSPSPGTSGGPGTQYF. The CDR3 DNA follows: TGCGCCAGCAGCCCTTCCCCAGGTACTAGCGGGGGGCCGGGTACGCAGTATTTT.